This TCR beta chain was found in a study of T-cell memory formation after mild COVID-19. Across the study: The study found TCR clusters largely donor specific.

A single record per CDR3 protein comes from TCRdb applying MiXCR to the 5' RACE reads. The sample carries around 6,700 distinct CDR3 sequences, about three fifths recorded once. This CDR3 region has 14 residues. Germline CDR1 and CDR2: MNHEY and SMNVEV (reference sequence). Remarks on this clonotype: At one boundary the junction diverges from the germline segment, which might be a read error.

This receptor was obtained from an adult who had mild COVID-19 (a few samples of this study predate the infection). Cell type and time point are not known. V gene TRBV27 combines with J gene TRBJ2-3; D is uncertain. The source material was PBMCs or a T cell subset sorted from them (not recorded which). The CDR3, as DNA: TGTGCCAGCAGAGGATTGGACCGCACATATACGCAGTATTTT. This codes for CASRGLDRTYTQYF.